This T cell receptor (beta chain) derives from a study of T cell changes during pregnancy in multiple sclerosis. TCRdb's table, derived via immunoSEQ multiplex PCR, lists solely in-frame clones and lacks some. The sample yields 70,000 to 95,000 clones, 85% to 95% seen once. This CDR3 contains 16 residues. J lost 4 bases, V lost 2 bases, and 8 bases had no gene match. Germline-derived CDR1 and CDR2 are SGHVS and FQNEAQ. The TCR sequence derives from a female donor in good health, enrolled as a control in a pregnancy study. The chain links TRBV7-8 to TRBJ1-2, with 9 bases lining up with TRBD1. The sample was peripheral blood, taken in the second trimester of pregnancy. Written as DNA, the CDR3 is TGTGCCAGCAGCTTAACAGGACAGGGGTTTTTCTATGGCTACACCTTC. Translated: CASSLTGQGFFYGYTF.